This T cell receptor beta chain is from a study of T-cell reconstitution after alpha-beta-depleted transplantation in children. Study-wide results and limits: Some patients showed high day-60 TCRbeta diversity, which derived from surviving recipient T cells and thymic progenitors. T-cell numbers and diversity one year post-transplant derived largely from freshly generated T cells. Alpha-beta T cells about two months after transplant reportedly derived from several hundred expanded graft clones.

This clonotype was picked up a small number of times. Its antigen is as yet unknown. This sample's TCRbeta library carried unique molecular identifier barcodes. From the PCR reads, TCRdb called clonotypes with MiXCR, one entry per CDR3 protein. The table lists about 74,000 distinct CDR3 sequences, around 14% of them singletons. This clonotype originated in a male patient between 2 and 9 years old who had a stem cell transplant for acute lymphoblastic leukemia, so the T cells may come from the graft donor. The sample in question was PBMCs, mostly from graft donor cells, obtained 180 days after TCRalphabeta/CD19-depleted stem cell transplant.

Written as DNA, the CDR3 is TGTGCCATCAGTGAGGCGGGACTCCCCGACAATGAGCAGTTCTTC. This translates into CAISEAGLPDNEQFF. The V and J genes are TRBV10-3 and TRBJ2-1, with D possibly being TRBD2 (6 bases). This CDR3 is 15 amino acids long. Germline values: CDR1 ENHRY, CDR2 SYGVKD. V lost 2 bases, J lost 5 bases, and 13 bases lay in between.